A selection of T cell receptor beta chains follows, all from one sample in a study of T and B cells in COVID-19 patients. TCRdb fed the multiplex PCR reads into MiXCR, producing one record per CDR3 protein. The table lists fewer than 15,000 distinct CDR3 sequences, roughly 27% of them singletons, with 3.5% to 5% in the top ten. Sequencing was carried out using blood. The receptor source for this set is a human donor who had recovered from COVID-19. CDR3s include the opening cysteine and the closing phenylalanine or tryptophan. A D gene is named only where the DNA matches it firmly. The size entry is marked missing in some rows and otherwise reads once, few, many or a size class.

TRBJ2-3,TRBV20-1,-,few,TGCAGTGTAGTCTTTGCGGGCCAGGCAGATACGCAGTATTTT,CSVVFAGQADTQYF
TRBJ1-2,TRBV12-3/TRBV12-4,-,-,TGTGCCAGCAGCTCAAAACAGGGAAGCTATGGCTACACCTTC,CASSSKQGSYGYTF
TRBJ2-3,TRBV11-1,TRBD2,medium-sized,TGTGCCAGCAGCTTAGGCGGGAGAATGTCAGATACGCAGTATTTT,CASSLGGRMSDTQYF
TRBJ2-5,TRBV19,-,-,TGTGCCAGTAGTATTCGGGGTCAGGGAGAGACCCAGTACTTC,CASSIRGQGETQYF
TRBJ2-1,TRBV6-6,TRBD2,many,TGTGCCAGCAGTTACCTGGGACTAGCGGGAGGGAATGAGCAGTTCTTC,CASSYLGLAGGNEQFF
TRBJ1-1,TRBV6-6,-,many,TGTGCCAGCAGTTACCAATGGGGTGCTGGTGAAGCTTTCTTT,CASSYQWGAGEAFF
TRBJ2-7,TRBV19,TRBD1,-,TGTGCCAGTTCGGGGACAGGGTTCTACGAGCAGTACTTC,CASSGTGFYEQYF
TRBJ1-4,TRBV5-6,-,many,TGTGCCAGCAGCGCCGGGACGGAGGAAAAACTGTTTTTT,CASSAGTEEKLFF
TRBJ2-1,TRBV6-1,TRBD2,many,TGTGCCAGCAGTGAACGGCGGGGGGGCCTGGATGAGCAGTTCTTC,CASSERRGGLDEQFF
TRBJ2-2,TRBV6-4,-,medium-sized,TGTGCCAGCACTGAAGGTGGGGCTGAGACCGGGGAGCTGTTTTTT,CASTEGGAETGELFF
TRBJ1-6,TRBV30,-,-,TGTGCCTGGAGAAGCGATAATAATTCACCCCTCCACTTT,CAWRSDNNSPLHF
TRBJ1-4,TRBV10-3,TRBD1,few,TGTGCCATCAGTGATGGGACAGATGAAAAACTGTTTTTT,CAISDGTDEKLFF
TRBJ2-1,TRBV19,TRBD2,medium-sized,TGTGCCAGTATCTCGCGGGGGAGCTCCTACAATGAGCAGTTCTTC,CASISRGSSYNEQFF
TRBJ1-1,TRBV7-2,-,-,TGTGCCAGCAGCTTAAGCAGGGAGAATGAAGCTTTCTTT,CASSLSRENEAFF
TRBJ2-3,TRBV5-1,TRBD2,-,TGCGCCAGCAGCGCCCGCACGGTAGCGGGGGCCGCAGATACGCAGTATTTT,CASSARTVAGAADTQYF
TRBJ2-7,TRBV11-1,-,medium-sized,TGTGCCAGCAGCTCCAGTGGGAGCTCCTACGAGCAGTACTTC,CASSSSGSSYEQYF
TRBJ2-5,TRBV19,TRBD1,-,TGTGCCAGTACCTGGGGGACAGGGGGCTTCGGGGAGACCCAGTACTTC,CASTWGTGGFGETQYF
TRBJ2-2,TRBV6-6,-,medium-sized,TGTGCCAGCAAATTCGGGGAACGTGGCACCGGGGAGCTGTTTTTT,CASKFGERGTGELFF